This T cell receptor (beta chain) stems from a study of blood T cells in healthy people across ages. The sample, around 10 milliliters of peripheral blood, was drawn from each donor. Alongside a J-beta primer mix, a sample-barcoded 5' primer served in a second PCR lasting roughly 6 to 11 cycles. Every sample produced at least 2.5 million CDR3-containing paired-end reads. MiXCR was run by TCRdb on the 5' RACE reads, yielding one entry per CDR3 protein. The sample lists roughly 2 million distinct CDR3 sequences; 40% to 55% were seen once. The TCR comes from a middle-aged woman in good health. Sequenced input: blood.

The CDR3 here is CASSLLRGQRTNEKLFF. The CDR3 DNA reads TGTGCCAGCAGCTTGTTACGGGGGCAACGGACTAATGAAAAACTGTTTTTT. This chain uses TRBV5-6 with TRBJ1-4; TRBD1 might be the D (6 bases). Germline CDR1 and CDR2: SGHDT and YYEEEE. The V end was cut by 1 base, the J end by 2 bases, with 15 bases between. This CDR3 spans 17 amino acids.